These 32 T cell receptor beta chains came from one sample sequenced in a study of CD8 T cells in ankylosing spondylitis. Overall study results and limits: There was a TCR beta motif, made of several highly homologous variants, that appeared characteristic of ankylosing spondylitis blood.

Using its own MiXCR run on the 5' RACE reads, TCRdb lists one record per CDR3 protein. This table holds some 240,000 distinct CDR3 sequences, 6% to 8% found once. Antigen specificity for these receptors is unknown. Sequences were obtained from blood, either unsorted or a sorted T cell fraction (not recorded which). Source of these receptors: a male donor with ankylosing spondylitis.

This clonotype was counted at least ten times. The V and J genes are TRBV7-2 and TRBJ2-1; D remains ambiguous. Trimming took off 5 bases at V and 0 bases at J, with 11 bases between the two ends. This CDR3 has 15 residues. Germline-derived CDR1 and CDR2 are SGHTA and FQGNSA. In DNA, the CDR3 is TGTGCCAGCAGCCAAGACGTGGGCTCCTACAATGAGCAGTTCTTC. Protein sequence: CASSQDVGSYNEQFF. Full variable domain (outside the CDR3, taken from reference TRBV7-2 and TRBJ2-1): GAGVSQSPSNKVTEKGKDVELRCDPISGHTALYWYRQSLGQGLEFLIYFQGNSAPDKSGLPSDRFSAERTGGSVSTLTIQRTQQEDSAVYLCASSQDVGSYNEQFFGPGTRLTVL.

This clonotype was seen more than once but under ten times. The chain carries TRBV5-1 and TRBJ1-1; no clear D. CDR1 is SGHRS and CDR2 is YFSETQ in the germline V gene. Trimming left V 0 bases short and J 3 bases short, with 9 bases between. There are 14 residues in the CDR3. CDR3 DNA: TGCGCCAGCAGCTTGGTTGGCTTACACACTGAAGCTTTCTTT. It encodes CASSLVGLHTEAFF.

This clonotype came up many times. J is TRBJ1-5 and V is TRBV28; D gene uncertain. The CDR3 contains 13 residues. The germline V gene has CDR1 MDHEN and CDR2 SYDVKM. The V gene lost 3 bases and the J gene lost 6 bases, with 9 bases spanning the gap. The CDR3 is CASSFLAPQPQHF. In DNA form, the CDR3 reads TGTGCCAGCAGTTTTCTGGCACCTCAGCCCCAGCATTTT.

Many counts were recorded for this clonotype. V and J are TRBV9 and TRBJ2-2; no firm D call. This CDR3 region has 15 residues. V lost 4 bases, J lost 1 base, and 11 bases lay in between. Germline V lookup: CDR1 SGDLS, CDR2 YYNGEE. The CDR3: CASSPRLGNTGELFF. The CDR3 DNA sequence: TGTGCCAGCAGCCCCCGATTAGGGAACACCGGGGAGCTGTTTTTT.

This clonotype came up a few times. The chain couples TRBV6-2 or TRBV6-3 to TRBJ1-2, with 8 bases lining up with TRBD1. This CDR3 contains 15 residues. V trimming: 8 bases; J trimming: 5 bases; junction bases outside the gene matches: 13. The germline V gene has CDR1 MNHEY and CDR2 SVGEGT. The CDR3 DNA reads as TGTGCCAGCGCGCTCAACAGGGGGAGGTCTTATGGCTACACCTTC. Protein sequence: CASALNRGRSYGYTF.

J is TRBJ2-7 and V is TRBV7-9, with D hard to call. This CDR3 is 15 amino acids long. Trimming removed 3 bases from V and 0 bases from J, with 12 bases in between. Germline CDR1 and CDR2: SEHNR and FQNEAQ (reference sequence). The CDR3 DNA sequence: TGTGCCAGCAGCTTTAGCCCCGGGTCCTCCTACGAGCAGTACTTC. Translation: CASSFSPGSSYEQYF.

V is TRBV29-1 and J is TRBJ2-7; TRBD2 agrees at 8 bases. Trimming took 2 bases from V and 6 from J; bases not matched to a gene: 6. Per the germline V gene, CDR1 is SQVTM and CDR2 is ANQGSEA. CDR3 length: 13 amino acids. In DNA form, the CDR3 reads TGCAGCGTTGAACAGGGACTAGTCGGCGAGCAGTACTTC. It encodes CSVEQGLVGEQYF.

Many counts were recorded for this clonotype. The genes are TRBV12-3 or TRBV12-4 and TRBJ1-1; D not certain. This CDR3 is 16 amino acids long. Trimming took 3 bases from V and 8 from J, leaving 22 bases between them. CDR3 bases: TGTGCCAGCAGTTTCGCAGACCCCGGGAACTATGGCGAAGCTTTCTTT. As protein: CASSFADPGNYGEAFF.

This clonotype was seen a few times. The chain links TRBV4-3 to TRBJ2-3; D is perhaps TRBD2 (7 bases). The germline V and J ends were trimmed by 0 bases and 3 bases, with 22 bases remaining between them. CDR1 and CDR2 from the germline V gene are LGHNA and YSLEER. The CDR3 spans 19 residues. Here the CDR3 reads CASSQDGIIQGRGTDTQYF. The CDR3 DNA sequence: TGCGCCAGCAGCCAAGATGGGATCATTCAGGGGAGGGGAACAGATACGCAGTATTTT.

This clonotype appeared many times. The V gene is TRBV7-9, the J gene TRBJ2-2; D is possibly TRBD1 (7 bases). Germline CDR1 reads SEHNR; CDR2 reads FQNEAQ (reference sequence). Between the trimmed V and J ends, which lost 5 bases and 0 bases, there was a span of 16 bases. The CDR3 length is 17 residues. The CDR3 nucleotides read TGTGCCAGCAGCAAACCCAGGGGGGAGACGAACACCGGGGAGCTGTTTTTT. Translation: CASSKPRGETNTGELFF.

This clonotype was seen many times. The chain recombines TRBV27 with TRBJ2-3; D not certain. Germline lookup yields CDR1 MNHEY and CDR2 SMNVEV (reference sequence). V dropped 5 bases and J dropped 5 bases, with 11 bases sitting between them. This CDR3 contains 13 residues. This chain's CDR3 is CASSPGLQDTQYF. CDR3 coding DNA: TGTGCCAGCAGTCCCGGTCTTCAAGATACGCAGTATTTT.

This clonotype was counted at least ten times. The chain is built from TRBV7-9 and TRBJ2-1, with 9 positions matching TRBD2. CDR3 length: 13 amino acids. Germline lookup yields CDR1 SEHNR and CDR2 FQNEAQ (reference sequence). V dropped 7 bases and J dropped 9; count of bases not matched to a gene: 7. The DNA for the CDR3 is TGTGCCAGCATTCAGCGGGGGGCGGGTGAGCAGTTCTTC. The encoded protein is CASIQRGAGEQFF. Filled out from reference TRBV7-9 and TRBJ2-1, the complete variable domain reads DTGVSQNPRHKITKRGQNVTFRCDPISEHNRLYWYRQTLGQGPEFLTYFQNEAQLEKSRLLSDRFSAERPKGSFSTLEIQRTEQGDSAMYLCASIQRGAGEQFFGPGTRLTVL.

V is TRBV7-6 and J is TRBJ2-7; 12 bases align to TRBD1. V lost 5 bases, J lost 6 bases, and 8 bases stayed unmatched. The length of the CDR3 is 15 residues. Per the germline V gene, CDR1 is SGHVS and CDR2 is FNYEAQ. CDR3 sequence reads: CASSTTGQGAVEQYF. CDR3 coding DNA: TGTGCCAGCAGCACGACGGGACAGGGGGCGGTCGAGCAGTACTTC. Supplemented by reference TRBV7-6 and TRBJ2-7, the full variable domain reads GAGVSQSPRYKVTKRGQDVALRCDPISGHVSLYWYRQALGQGPEFLTYFNYEAQQDKSGLPNDRFSAERPEGSISTLTIQRTEQRDSAMYRCASSTTGQGAVEQYFGPGTRLTVT.

This clonotype was detected only a few times. The V and J genes are TRBV20-1 and TRBJ1-5, with unresolved D. The CDR3 totals 15 residues. Trimming took 1 base from V and 5 from J, leaving 15 bases between them. Germline CDR1 is DFQATT and CDR2 is SNEGSKA (reference sequence). The CDR3 loop is CSARGVGLGYQPQHF. CDR3 in DNA: TGCAGTGCTAGAGGAGTGGGTCTAGGGTATCAGCCCCAGCATTTT.

This clonotype came up many times. The chain joins TRBV19 to TRBJ2-1, with unresolved D. The CDR3 covers 13 residues. Trimming took off 5 bases at V and 7 bases at J, with 12 bases between the two ends. CDR1 is LNHDA, CDR2 SQIVND, per germline (reference sequence). CDR3 DNA: TGTGCCAGTAGTTCCCTTCCGTTTAATGAGCAGTTCTTC. This gives the protein CASSSLPFNEQFF.

This clonotype was detected a few times. The chain is built from TRBV28 and TRBJ2-1; 13 bases line up with TRBD2. With 5 bases clipped from V and 10 bases from J, the junction kept 8 bases outside the gene matches. The CDR3 runs 15 residues. The germline CDR1 and CDR2 sequences are MDHEN and SYDVKM. The CDR3 DNA is TGTGCCAGCAGTAGATGGACTAGCGGGAGCGGGGAGCAGTTCTTC. Amino acid sequence: CASSRWTSGSGEQFF.

This clonotype has at least ten counts. CDR3 residues: CASSEHPGTGSGYEQFF. DNA for the CDR3: TGTGCCAGCAGCGAGCATCCCGGGACAGGGAGCGGCTATGAGCAGTTCTTC. The V gene is TRBV9, the J gene TRBJ2-1; 9 bases are a match to TRBD1. CDR3 length equals 17 residues. CDR1 is SGDLS, CDR2 YYNGEE, per germline. Trimming cost V 3 bases and J 8 bases; bases outside gene matches: 15.

This clonotype was counted many times. This chain connects TRBV7-8 to TRBJ2-7; D uncertain. From germline, CDR1 is SGHVS and CDR2 FQNEAQ. V was cut by 1 base and J by 2 bases, with 15 bases left in between. CDR3 length: 16 amino acids. Written as DNA, the CDR3 is TGTGCCAGCAGCTTAGATAAGCTAAGTCCTACCTACGAGCAGTACTTC. This encodes CASSLDKLSPTYEQYF.

This clonotype was recorded many times. V and J are TRBV29-1 and TRBJ2-7; 10 bases map to TRBD1. CDR1 and CDR2 from the germline V gene are SQVTM and ANQGSEA. The CDR3 extends over 16 amino acids. V was clipped by 6 bases and J by 3 bases; unmatched bases: 14. CDR3 sequence reads: CSVSPGRTGGYYEQYF. As DNA, the CDR3 is TGCAGCGTCTCCCCGGGCCGGACAGGGGGTTACTACGAGCAGTACTTC.

This clonotype came up a few times. The genes are TRBV25-1 and TRBJ1-6, with TRBD1 matching 9 bases. There are 16 residues in the CDR3. Per germline, CDR1 MGHDK and CDR2 SYGVNS. The V and J ends lost 2 bases and 13 bases, in that order; junction bases with no gene match: 12. Here the CDR3 reads CASSERGTGTASPLHF. The CDR3 nucleotides read TGTGCCAGCAGTGAAAGAGGGACAGGGACCGCCTCGCCCCTCCACTTT.

In its sample, this clonotype was seen many times. The rearrangement uses TRBV12-3 or TRBV12-4 and TRBJ2-7; the D is unclear. The V end was cut by 0 bases, the J end by 6 bases, with 6 bases between. CDR3 length: 12 residues. The CDR3 protein is CASSLALGEQYF. CDR3 DNA: TGTGCCAGCAGTTTAGCTCTCGGCGAGCAGTACTTC.

This clonotype occurred a few times. The V gene is TRBV18, the J gene TRBJ1-2; D is unclear. CDR3 length equals 15 residues. The germline V and J ends were trimmed by 2 bases and 2 bases, with 12 bases remaining between them. In germline, CDR1 is KGHSH, CDR2 LQKENI. In DNA form, the CDR3 reads TGTGCCAGCTCACCATATCTTGGCACAAACTATGGCTACACCTTC. As protein: CASSPYLGTNYGYTF.

This clonotype has at least ten counts. CDR3 nucleotides: TGTGCCATCAGGAGGACTAGCGGGAGGCACTACGAGCAGTACTTC. Encoded protein: CAIRRTSGRHYEQYF. The chain employs TRBV10-3 and TRBJ2-7, with 14 bases aligning to TRBD2. CDR1 and CDR2 from the germline V gene are ENHRY and SYGVKD. Trimming cost V 6 bases and J 3 bases; bases outside gene matches: 4. CDR3 length equals 15 residues.

This clonotype was detected many times. The gene calls are TRBV27 and TRBJ2-3; possibly TRBD1 for D (5 bases). Germline CDR1 is MNHEY and CDR2 is SMNVEV (reference sequence). The CDR3 has 14 residues. V shed 8 bases and J shed 1 base, with 13 bases lying between them. CDR3 bases: TGTGCCAGCTCTACCAGCAGGGGCACAGATACGCAGTATTTT. Translation gives CASSTSRGTDTQYF.

This clonotype has at least ten counts. This rearrangement joins TRBV5-1 to TRBJ1-1; unclear D gene. CDR3 size: 14 residues. Per germline, CDR1 SGHRS and CDR2 YFSETQ. V was trimmed by 4 bases and J by 7 bases, leaving 17 bases between them. CDR3 sequence (DNA): TGCGCCAGCAGCGCCGGGAGGTCCGACGGTGAAGCTTTCTTT. Encoded protein: CASSAGRSDGEAFF. Based on the CDR3 plus reference TRBV5-1 and TRBJ1-1, the full variable domain is KAGVTQTPRYLIKTRGQQVTLSCSPISGHRSVSWYQQTPGQGLQFLFEYFSETQRNKGNFPGRFSGRQFSNSRSEMNVSTLELGDSALYLCASSAGRSDGEAFFGQGTRLTVV.

This clonotype was observed a handful of times. The chain uses TRBV3-1 and TRBJ2-1; maybe TRBD2 (5 bases). With 2 bases removed from V and 6 bases from J, the gap between germline ends came to 8 bases. Germline V gene data show CDR1 as LGHDT and CDR2 as YNNKEL (reference sequence). This CDR3 contains 13 residues. The CDR3 sequence is CASSQRGPNEQFF. CDR3 nucleotide sequence: TGTGCCAGCAGCCAACGGGGTCCCAATGAGCAGTTCTTC.

This clonotype was seen many times. The chain recombines TRBV4-1 with TRBJ2-4, with D possibly matching TRBD2 (7 bases). V lost 0 bases and J 8 bases, leaving 20 bases between the germline ends. Germline loops: CDR1 MGHRA, CDR2 YSYEKL. The CDR3 covers 17 residues. The CDR3 sequence: CASSQERGGQGGDIQYF. CDR3 nucleotides: TGCGCCAGCAGCCAAGAAAGGGGGGGTCAGGGTGGTGACATTCAGTACTTC.

The chain carries TRBV27 and TRBJ2-1, with 7 bases aligning to TRBD2. There are 17 residues in the CDR3. V dropped 5 bases and J dropped 4; count of bases not matched to a gene: 14. Germline CDR1 is MNHEY and CDR2 is SMNVEV (reference sequence). The CDR3 DNA follows: TGTGCCAGCAGTCCGGGCTGGCGGGAGCCGACTTACAATGAGCAGTTCTTC. Its protein is CASSPGWREPTYNEQFF.

This clonotype was seen at least ten times. The chain is built from TRBV4-1 and TRBJ2-7, with a possible D match to TRBD2 (7 bases). Deletions cut 4 bases from V and 4 bases from J, with 14 bases between. This CDR3 has 14 amino acids. Germline V lookup: CDR1 MGHRA, CDR2 YSYEKL. The CDR3 region has the DNA TGCGCCAGCAGCCTGGGGGGGGCAGGGTACGAGCAGTACTTC. Residues: CASSLGGAGYEQYF.

This clonotype came up many times. The V and J genes are TRBV21-1 and TRBJ1-2; the D call of TRBD1 is as the table states it, not checked on the DNA. TRBV21-1 is given as a pseudogene. This CDR3 is built from 13 residues. The CDR3, as DNA: TGTGCCAGCATCAAACAGGGGGCCTATGGCTACACCTTC. Amino acids: CASIKQGAYGYTF.

This clonotype has at least ten counts. The chain carries TRBV29-1 and TRBJ2-7; 10 nucleotides match TRBD1. The CDR3 has 15 amino acids. V gave up 4 bases and J gave up 5 bases; unmatched junction bases: 11. Germline V CDR1 and CDR2: SQVTM, ANQGSEA. CDR3 in DNA: TGCAGCGTTGCCGGCGGGGACAGGGGAGGGAACGAGCAGTACTTC. Its protein is CSVAGGDRGGNEQYF.

This clonotype has ten or more counts. This chain uses TRBV24-1 with TRBJ2-5, with 7 bases that match TRBD1. Germline V gene sequence: CDR1 KGHDR, CDR2 SFDVKD. The CDR3 spans 14 residues. The ends lost 4 bases at V and 1 base at J; junction bases unmatched: 2. CDR3 loop: CATSENRGQETQYF. The CDR3 DNA reads TGTGCCACCAGTGAGAACAGGGGCCAAGAGACCCAGTACTTC.